This T cell receptor (beta chain) appears in the sequencing data of a study of control samples from healthy donors and cancer patients. This CDR3 contains 13 residues. Germline V lookup: CDR1 LNHDA, CDR2 SQIVND (reference sequence). V shed 4 bases and J shed 2 bases, with 9 bases lying between them. TCRdb's copy holds only in-frame clones and misses some; the assay was immunoSEQ multiplex PCR. This sample has roughly 190,000 clones; 90% to 95% occur once, and the top ten carry roughly 1.9%. The TCR was taken from a man younger than 45 in good health. V gene TRBV19 combines with J gene TRBJ2-7; D is perhaps TRBD1 (5 bases). Sequencing was done on a sample of blood. CDR3 coding DNA: TGTGCCAGTAGTACCGACAGAGCCTACGAGCAGTACTTC. It codes for CASSTDRAYEQYF.